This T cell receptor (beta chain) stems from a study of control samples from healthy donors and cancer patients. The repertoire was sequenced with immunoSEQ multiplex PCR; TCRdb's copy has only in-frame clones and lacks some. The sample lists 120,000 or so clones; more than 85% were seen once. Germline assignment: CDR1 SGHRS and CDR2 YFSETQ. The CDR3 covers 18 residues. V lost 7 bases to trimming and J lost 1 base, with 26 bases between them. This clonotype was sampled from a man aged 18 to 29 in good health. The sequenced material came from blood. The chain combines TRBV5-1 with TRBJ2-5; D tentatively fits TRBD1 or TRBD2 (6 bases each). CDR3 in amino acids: CASASEPREWTVQETQYF. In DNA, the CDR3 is TGCGCCAGCGCATCGGAACCTCGGGAGTGGACAGTCCAAGAGACCCAGTACTTC.